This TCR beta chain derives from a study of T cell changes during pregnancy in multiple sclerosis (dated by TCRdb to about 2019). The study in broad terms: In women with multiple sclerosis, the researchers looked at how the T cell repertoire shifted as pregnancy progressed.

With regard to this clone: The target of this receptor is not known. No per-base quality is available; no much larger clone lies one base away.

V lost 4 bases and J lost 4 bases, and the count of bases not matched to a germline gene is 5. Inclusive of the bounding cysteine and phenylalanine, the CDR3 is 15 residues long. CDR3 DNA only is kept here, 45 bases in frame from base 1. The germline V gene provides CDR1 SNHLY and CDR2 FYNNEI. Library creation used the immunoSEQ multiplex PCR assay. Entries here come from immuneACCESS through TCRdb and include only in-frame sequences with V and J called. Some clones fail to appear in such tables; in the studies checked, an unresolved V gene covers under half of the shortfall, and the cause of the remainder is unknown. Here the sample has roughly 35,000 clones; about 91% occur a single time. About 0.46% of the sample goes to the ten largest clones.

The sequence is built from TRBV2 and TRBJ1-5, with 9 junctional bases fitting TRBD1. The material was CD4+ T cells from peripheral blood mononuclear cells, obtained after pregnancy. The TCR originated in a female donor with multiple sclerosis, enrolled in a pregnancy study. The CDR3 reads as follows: CASSGGQGGNQPQHF. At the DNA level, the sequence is TGTGCCAGCAGTGGGGGACAGGGAGGTAATCAGCCCCAGCATTTT.